The TCR beta chain under discussion was sequenced for a study of T cell changes during pregnancy in multiple sclerosis. CDR1 MDHEN and CDR2 SYDVKM come from the germline V gene. This CDR3 has 13 amino acids. V lost 7 bases and J lost 1, with 10 bases in between. The data were produced by immunoSEQ multiplex PCR, yet TCRdb's version contains in-frame clones alone and is incomplete. The sample includes about 38,000 clones, approximately 94% seen only once; the top ten take 0.3% to 0.45%. This TCR was sampled from a female donor with multiple sclerosis, enrolled in a pregnancy study. V and J are TRBV28 and TRBJ1-1, with D uncertain. The sequences come from CD4+ T cells from peripheral blood mononuclear cells, collected in the second trimester of pregnancy. CDR3 sequence reads: CASKSPPNTEAFF. The CDR3 region has the DNA TGTGCCAGCAAAAGCCCCCCGAACACTGAAGCTTTCTTT.